These 28 T cell receptor beta chains were sequenced from one sample in a study of blood T cell repertoires in COVID-19. Assay used: immunoSEQ multiplex PCR; TCRdb lists only in-frame clones, some missing. The table has nearly 55,000 clones, 65% to 85% seen once. Sequences were obtained from peripheral blood. These receptors all come from a human donor with active or convalescent COVID-19. The donor label of this sample is uncertain.

This rearrangement joins TRBV3-1 (or the pseudogene TRBV3-2) to TRBJ2-7, with D possibly being TRBD1 (5 bases). This CDR3 has 15 amino acids. Germline CDR1 reads LGHDT; CDR2 reads YNNKEL (reference sequence). Between the trimmed V and J ends, which lost 1 base and 3 bases, there was a span of 13 bases. The CDR3 spells CASSQVGHGIYEQYF. The DNA of the CDR3 is TGTGCCAGCAGCCAAGTAGGACATGGAATCTACGAGCAGTACTTC.

The V and J genes are TRBV27 and TRBJ1-1; 8 positions match TRBD1. The CDR3 has 18 residues. Trimming removed 3 bases from V and 5 bases from J; junction bases left unmatched: 17. The germline V gene encodes CDR1 MNHEY and CDR2 SMNVEV (reference sequence). In DNA, the CDR3 is TGTGCCAGCAGTTTCCAACCCGGACAGGGCATGGTGAGGACTGAAGCTTTCTTT. Amino acid sequence: CASSFQPGQGMVRTEAFF.

The J gene is TRBJ2-7, the V gene TRBV7-9; tentative D call: TRBD2 (5 bases). The CDR3 length is 12 residues. Trimming removed 5 bases from V and 6 bases from J, with 11 bases in between. From germline, CDR1 is SEHNR and CDR2 FQNEAQ (reference sequence). This CDR3 reads CASSASFGEQYF. In DNA form, the CDR3 reads TGTGCCAGCAGCGCTAGCTTCGGCGAGCAGTACTTC.

The chain uses TRBV6-4 and TRBJ1-1; TRBD1 might be the D (6 bases). CDR1 is MRHNA, CDR2 SNTAGT, per germline. V lost 4 bases, J lost 1 base, and 13 bases lay in between. The CDR3 runs to 15 residues. CDR3 bases: TGTGCCAGCAGTGCCATCCCAGGGGCGAACACTGAAGCTTTCTTT. Translation gives CASSAIPGANTEAFF.

A word on this clone: A read error may account for a junction end that differs from germline. The V gene is TRBV20-1, the J gene TRBJ2-2; 8 nucleotides line up with TRBD1. This CDR3 is built from 18 residues. Germline values: CDR1 DFQATT, CDR2 SNEGSKA (reference sequence). CDR3 protein: CSASPQGAQVANTEELFF. The CDR3 nucleotides read TGCAGTGCTAGTCCCCAGGGGGCGCAAGTAGCGAACACCGAGGAGCTGTTTTTT.

The chain carries TRBV7-2 and TRBJ2-1; D is possibly TRBD2 (6 bases). Germline loops: CDR1 SGHTA, CDR2 FQGNSA. V was cut by 5 bases and J by 6 bases, with 17 bases left in between. The CDR3 consists of 15 residues. CDR3: CASSPSLALSNEQFF. CDR3 in DNA: TGTGCCAGCAGCCCCAGTCTAGCGCTTAGCAATGAGCAGTTCTTC.

The chain has TRBV20-1 and TRBJ1-1, with TRBD1 matching 7 bases. The CDR3 is 11 residues long. V lost 7 bases and J lost 7; bases outside the gene matches: 6. The germline CDR1 and CDR2 sequences are DFQATT and SNEGSKA (reference sequence). The CDR3 DNA follows: TGCAGTGTCCAGGGGGTGGATGAAGCTTTCTTT. Protein product: CSVQGVDEAFF.

There are a few counts of this clone. Here the CDR3 DNA reads TGTGCCAGCAGCCAGGGCAGACATGACCAAGAGACCCAGTACTTC. Translated: CASSQGRHDQETQYF. The V call is TRBV3-1 (or the pseudogene TRBV3-2), the J call TRBJ2-5, with D unclear. Trimming pared 3 bases from V and 0 bases from J, leaving 11 bases between. The CDR3 is 15 amino acids. Germline CDR1 LGHDT, CDR2 YNNKEL (reference sequence).

The chain recombines TRBV11-1 with TRBJ2-7, with D possibly matching TRBD1 (5 bases). In germline, CDR1 is SGHAT, CDR2 FQDESV (reference sequence). This CDR3 region has 14 residues. V lost 5 bases to trimming and J lost 1 base, with 12 bases between them. CDR3 sequence: CASSPFQGSYEQYF. The CDR3 nucleotides are TGTGCCAGCAGCCCCTTCCAGGGATCCTACGAGCAGTACTTC.

This rearrangement joins TRBV6-5 to TRBJ2-7; D is unresolved. V was pared by 5 bases and J by 1 base, with 9 bases between. Germline lookup yields CDR1 MNHEY and CDR2 SVGAGI. The CDR3 runs 13 residues. For the CDR3, the DNA is TGTGCCAGCAGTATAACAAATTCCTACGAGCAGTACTTC. Protein: CASSITNSYEQYF.

The chain carries TRBV19 and TRBJ1-2; D is unclear. The CDR3 covers 12 residues. The V gene lost 7 bases and the J gene lost 5 bases, with 11 bases spanning the gap. CDR1 is LNHDA, CDR2 SQIVND, per germline (reference sequence). The CDR3 is CASITETYGYTF. The DNA for the CDR3 is TGTGCCAGTATAACCGAGACTTATGGCTACACCTTC.

The rearrangement uses TRBV6-4 and TRBJ2-2; perhaps TRBD1 as D (6 bases). The CDR3 runs to 14 residues. V was cut by 6 bases and J by 5 bases, with 13 bases left in between. The germline CDR1 and CDR2 sequences are MRHNA and SNTAGT. The CDR3 here is CASSPKTGTGELFF. The DNA of the CDR3 is TGTGCCAGCAGCCCGAAAACAGGGACCGGGGAGCTGTTTTTT.

This chain joins TRBV11-2 and TRBJ2-1; 7 nucleotides line up with TRBD2. CDR1 is SGHAT and CDR2 is FQNNGV in the germline V gene. After removal of 1 base from V and 9 bases from J, the junction contained 9 bases not matched to a gene. The CDR3 sequence is 15 residues long. The CDR3 spells CASSLGSSGGGEQFF. The DNA of the CDR3 is TGTGCCAGCAGCTTAGGTTCTAGCGGCGGGGGTGAGCAGTTCTTC.

This clone is a singleton in its sample. The V call is TRBV5-1, the J call TRBJ1-2; D gene unclear. There are 11 residues in the CDR3. V lost 7 bases to trimming and J lost 7 bases, with 11 bases between them. The germline gives CDR1 SGHRS, CDR2 YFSETQ. This CDR3 is CASGGEIGYTF. The CDR3 DNA follows: TGCGCCAGCGGCGGGGAGATTGGCTACACCTTC.

This sequence joins TRBV6-5 and TRBJ2-5, with D tentatively TRBD2 (5 bases). Germline CDR1 MNHEY, CDR2 SVGAGI. The CDR3 is made up of 13 amino acids. Trimming took off 7 bases at V and 5 bases at J, with 14 bases between the two ends. The CDR3 here is CASTPGGGETQYF. The CDR3 coding sequence is TGTGCCAGCACCCCAGGTGGAGGTGAGACCCAGTACTTC.

V gene TRBV6-2 or TRBV6-3 combines with J gene TRBJ1-1; D call uncertain. This CDR3 comprises 14 residues. The V and J ends lost 4 bases and 1 base respectively, with 10 bases between them. From germline, CDR1 is MNHEY and CDR2 SVGEGT. The CDR3 coding sequence is TGTGCCAGCAGTTTACTCAACCGGAACACTGAAGCTTTCTTT. It translates to CASSLLNRNTEAFF.

This chain uses TRBV7-6 with TRBJ1-6; TRBD1 aligns across 7 bases. The CDR3 spans 16 residues. Trimming at V came to 0 bases and at J to 6 bases, leaving 5 bases not matched to a gene. Germline CDR1 SGHVS, CDR2 FNYEAQ. CDR3 nucleotides: TGTGCCAGCAGCTTAGCCGCGGGACAGATTAATTCACCCCTCCACTTT. Translated, it gives CASSLAAGQINSPLHF.

The V call is TRBV14, the J call TRBJ1-4; tentative D call: TRBD1 (5 bases). This CDR3 is 16 amino acids long. Germline loops: CDR1 SGHDN, CDR2 FVKESK. Trimming pared 1 base from V and 1 base from J, leaving 10 bases between. CDR3 residues: CASSQAGGGTNEKLFF. Written as DNA, the CDR3 is TGTGCCAGCAGCCAAGCGGGCGGGGGAACTAATGAAAAACTGTTTTTT. The whole variable domain, filled in from reference TRBV14 and TRBJ1-4, reads EAGVTQFPSHSVIEKGQTVTLRCDPISGHDNLYWYRRVMGKEIKFLLHFVKESKQDESGMPNNRFLAERTGGTYSTLKVQPAELEDSGVYFCASSQAGGGTNEKLFFGSGTQLSVL.

The table lists this clone with a few counts. The genes are TRBV18 and TRBJ1-4, with D perhaps matching TRBD1 (5 bases). The germline V and J ends were trimmed by 4 bases and 7 bases, with 10 bases remaining between them. In germline, CDR1 is KGHSH, CDR2 LQKENI. The CDR3 contains 13 residues. The CDR3 reads CASSRGEGEKLFF. The CDR3 nucleotides are TGTGCCAGCTCACGAGGGGAGGGTGAAAAACTGTTTTTT.

The chain joins TRBV7-9 to TRBJ1-1; TRBD1 matches at 7 bases. V trimming: 5 bases; J trimming: 0 bases; junction bases outside the gene matches: 6. The CDR3 length is 15 residues. CDR1 SEHNR and CDR2 FQNEAQ come from the germline V gene (reference sequence). CDR3 in amino acids: CASSSDRAVNTEAFF. CDR3 DNA: TGTGCCAGCAGCAGCGACAGGGCCGTGAACACTGAAGCTTTCTTT.

This clone was counted a few times. This chain uses TRBV5-6 with TRBJ2-3, with 9 bases aligning to TRBD1. Germline V gene data show CDR1 as SGHDT and CDR2 as YYEEEE. Trimming removed 7 bases from V and 3 bases from J; junction bases left unmatched: 6. The CDR3 extends over 14 amino acids. This chain's CDR3 is CASSGTGRTDTQYF. The CDR3 DNA sequence: TGTGCCAGCTCCGGGACAGGGAGGACAGATACGCAGTATTTT.

V gene TRBV7-9 combines with J gene TRBJ1-1; no reliable D call. CDR3 size: 14 residues. V lost 5 bases and J 0 bases, leaving 10 bases between the germline ends. Germline-derived CDR1 and CDR2 are SEHNR and FQNEAQ (reference sequence). CDR3 bases: TGTGCCAGCAGCCGAATAGCGATGAACACTGAAGCTTTCTTT. Its protein is CASSRIAMNTEAFF.

V gene TRBV6-4 combines with J gene TRBJ1-5, with D tentatively TRBD1 (5 bases). Germline V gene sequence: CDR1 MRHNA, CDR2 SNTAGT. Trimming left V 3 bases short and J 6 bases short, with 15 bases between. The CDR3 contains 15 residues. For the CDR3, the DNA is TGTGCCAGCAGTGAGGCGGGAGGGGCAGGTCAGCCCCAGCATTTT. Translated, it gives CASSEAGGAGQPQHF.

This clone was seen a single time. The chain links TRBV27 to TRBJ1-5, with D possibly matching TRBD1 (5 bases). CDR1 and CDR2 (germline): MNHEY, SMNVEV (reference sequence). The CDR3 covers 17 residues. The ends were cut back, 1 base at V and 3 bases at J, with 16 bases in the middle. As DNA, the CDR3 is TGTGCCAGCAGTTTATTTGCCTTTCGGGACTCCAATCAGCCCCAGCATTTT. Translating gives CASSLFAFRDSNQPQHF.

This chain links TRBV7-6 with TRBJ1-1, with TRBD1 identical over 10 bases. Germline loops: CDR1 SGHVS, CDR2 FNYEAQ. The CDR3 is 14 residues long. V lost 3 bases and J lost 4; bases outside the gene matches: 2. The CDR3: CASSLRTGGTEAFF. The CDR3 DNA follows: TGTGCCAGCAGCTTGAGGACAGGGGGCACTGAAGCTTTCTTT.

The chain links TRBV24-1 to TRBJ2-1, with TRBD1 identical over 8 bases. Germline V gives CDR1 KGHDR, CDR2 SFDVKD. The V gene end was trimmed by 3 bases and the J gene end by 6 bases; junction bases not matched to a gene: 6. The CDR3 has 15 residues. The CDR3 DNA reads TGTGCCACCAGTGATCAGGGGGCCCATTTCAATGAGCAGTTCTTC. It translates to CATSDQGAHFNEQFF.

This clone was seen a few times. The rearrangement uses TRBV11-2 and TRBJ2-2, with 8 positions matching TRBD1. The ends lost 7 bases at V and 3 bases at J; junction bases unmatched: 16. The CDR3 is made up of 18 amino acids. Germline V CDR1 and CDR2: SGHAT, FQNNGV. The DNA of the CDR3 is TGTGCCAGCAAGCCAAGGAACAGGGGGATGCGGGACACCGGGGAGCTGTTTTTT. Translation: CASKPRNRGMRDTGELFF.

The chain joins TRBV19 to TRBJ1-2; 8 bases are shared with TRBD1. J lost 4 bases, V lost 3 bases, and 7 bases had no gene match. The germline V gene encodes CDR1 LNHDA and CDR2 SQIVND (reference sequence). CDR3 length: 15 residues. The CDR3 DNA follows: TGTGCCAGTAGTATCGTGGACAGGGCCTTCTATGGCTACACCTTC. This codes for CASSIVDRAFYGYTF.